The next 32 T cell receptor beta chains were all read from a single sample in a study of long-term antiretroviral therapy in people with HIV. Assay version v3.0 of immunoSEQ was used, and it was run at survey level. Sequenced by immunoSEQ multiplex PCR; TCRdb stores in-frame clones only, minus some. The repertoire holds about 35,000 clones, 65% to 85% seen once, with about 3.5% in the top ten. The sequencing here drew on unsorted PBMCs, taken 3 years after starting antiretroviral therapy. The receptors here all came from a man between 50 and 59 years old with HIV.

This clone was seen more than once but under ten times. This rearrangement joins TRBV19 to TRBJ1-3; D is unresolved. The germline CDR1 and CDR2 sequences are LNHDA and SQIVND (reference sequence). The CDR3 sequence is 16 residues long. V dropped 9 bases and J dropped 7 bases, with 25 bases sitting between them. The DNA for the CDR3 is TGTGCCAGCCGAAAGGCGGGGAATTTTGAGTGGAACACCATATATTTT. Protein sequence: CASRKAGNFEWNTIYF.

The genes are TRBV2 and TRBJ2-7, with D possibly matching TRBD2 (5 bases). The CDR3 sequence is 12 residues long. Per germline, CDR1 SNHLY and CDR2 FYNNEI. Trimming left V 6 bases short and J 5 bases short, with 11 bases between. CDR3 coding DNA: TGTGCCAGCAGCGGGGATGCCAACGAGCAGTACTTC. Its translation: CASSGDANEQYF.

The chain carries TRBV5-6 and TRBJ1-2; D gene uncertain. The germline V gene encodes CDR1 SGHDT and CDR2 YYEEEE. V was pared by 0 bases and J by 4 bases, with 7 bases between. This CDR3 spans 13 amino acids. The CDR3 reads CASSLEGGYGYTF. In nucleotides, the CDR3 is TGTGCCAGCAGCTTGGAAGGAGGCTATGGCTACACCTTC.

This clone was picked up one time. This chain joins TRBV19 and TRBJ1-5, with 7 bases fitting TRBD1. The CDR3 contains 15 residues. Germline V gives CDR1 LNHDA, CDR2 SQIVND (reference sequence). Trimming cost V 5 bases and J 5 bases; bases outside gene matches: 9. In DNA form, the CDR3 reads TGTGCCAGTAGTGCTGTCGGGACAGCCGATCAGCCCCAGCATTTT. Translated, it gives CASSAVGTADQPQHF.

This chain joins TRBV5-1 and TRBJ1-5; D call uncertain. Trimming shortened V by 4 bases and J by 3 bases, and 17 bases separated the two germline ends. Germline V gene lookup returns CDR1 SGHRS and CDR2 YFSETQ. The CDR3 totals 16 residues. CDR3 in DNA: TGCGCCAGCAGCGAAGGGCCCTTGGGCAACAATCAGCCCCAGCATTTT. Its translation: CASSEGPLGNNQPQHF. Using reference TRBV5-1 and TRBJ1-5 for the parts outside the CDR3, the full variable domain is KAGVTQTPRYLIKTRGQQVTLSCSPISGHRSVSWYQQTPGQGLQFLFEYFSETQRNKGNFPGRFSGRQFSNSRSEMNVSTLELGDSALYLCASSEGPLGNNQPQHFGDGTRLSIL.

This rearrangement joins TRBV18 to TRBJ1-1; possible D gene TRBD1, 6 bases. The germline V gene encodes CDR1 KGHSH and CDR2 LQKENI. Trimming removed 5 bases from V and 8 bases from J, with 18 bases in between. The CDR3 is made up of 14 amino acids. The CDR3 DNA is TGTGCCAGCTCATCACAGGCAGGGGAGCCCGAAGCTTTCTTT. This encodes CASSSQAGEPEAFF.

J is TRBJ2-1 and V is TRBV5-1; possibly TRBD1 for D (5 bases). The germline V gene has CDR1 SGHRS and CDR2 YFSETQ. The V gene lost 5 bases and the J gene lost 0 bases, with 12 bases spanning the gap. This CDR3 region has 15 residues. CDR3 sequence reads: CASRPTGSSYNEQFF. The CDR3 DNA sequence: TGCGCCAGCAGACCTACAGGTAGCTCCTACAATGAGCAGTTCTTC.

Judged by abundance, this clone is large. In DNA, the CDR3 is TGTGCCAGCAGTCCCGGACTAGCGGACGCCACCGGGGAGCTGTTTTTT. Its translation: CASSPGLADATGELFF. The chain is built from TRBV27 and TRBJ2-2; 10 bases line up with TRBD2. Germline V gene data show CDR1 as MNHEY and CDR2 as SMNVEV (reference sequence). There are 16 residues in the CDR3. J was trimmed by 4 bases and V by 5 bases; bases with no gene match: 7.

The chain links TRBV28 to TRBJ2-3; D remains ambiguous. Germline V gives CDR1 MDHEN, CDR2 SYDVKM. V was clipped by 3 bases and J by 0 bases, with 10 bases between them. This CDR3 contains 15 residues. The CDR3 DNA sequence: TGTGCCAGCAGTTTCGCCGGCACTAGCACAGATACGCAGTATTTT. This encodes CASSFAGTSTDTQYF.

This clone was seen only a few times. The chain has TRBV7-9 and TRBJ2-2; 9 positions match TRBD2. Germline CDR1 is SEHNR and CDR2 is FQNEAQ (reference sequence). V lost 6 bases and J lost 4; bases outside the gene matches: 6. The CDR3 sequence is 15 residues long. In DNA, the CDR3 is TGTGCCAGCAGACCTAGCGGGAACCCCACCGGGGAGCTGTTTTTT. It yields the protein CASRPSGNPTGELFF.

The chain joins TRBV7-8 to TRBJ2-7; D might be TRBD1 (7 bases). CDR1 SGHVS and CDR2 FQNEAQ come from the germline V gene. The CDR3 sequence is 17 residues long. The V and J ends lost 1 base and 0 bases respectively, with 16 bases between them. CDR3 nucleotides: TGTGCCAGCAGCTTAGTATGGAGGGGGCCTAGCTCCTACGAGCAGTACTTC. It codes for CASSLVWRGPSSYEQYF.

This clone was detected only a few times. The chain combines TRBV2 with TRBJ2-6, with D possibly being TRBD1 or TRBD2 (6 bases each). The CDR3 spans 15 residues. The germline CDR1 and CDR2 sequences are SNHLY and FYNNEI. V was cut by 8 bases and J by 0 bases, with 11 bases left in between. This chain's CDR3 is CASRKGGSGANVLTF. In DNA, the CDR3 is TGTGCCAGCCGAAAGGGGGGCTCTGGGGCCAACGTCCTGACTTTC.

V gene TRBV25-1 combines with J gene TRBJ1-4, with TRBD1 matching over 9 bases. Germline V lookup: CDR1 MGHDK, CDR2 SYGVNS. The CDR3 is 16 amino acids. Trimming cost V 2 bases and J 10 bases; bases outside gene matches: 11. DNA of the CDR3: TGTGCCAGCAGTGAAGTAGAAACAGGGGGCGTCGGAAAACTGTTTTTT. Its protein is CASSEVETGGVGKLFF.

This clone came up once. The chain combines TRBV27 with TRBJ2-1; D is unresolved. Trimming left V 7 bases short and J 0 bases short, with 7 bases between. In germline, CDR1 is MNHEY, CDR2 SMNVEV (reference sequence). The CDR3 has 13 amino acids. The CDR3 DNA is TGTGCCAGCACCGAGGACTCCTACAATGAGCAGTTCTTC. It specifies CASTEDSYNEQFF.

The V call is TRBV20-1, the J call TRBJ1-2, with D unresolved. The germline CDR1 and CDR2 sequences are DFQATT and SNEGSKA (reference sequence). V was trimmed by 0 bases and J by 8 bases, leaving 7 bases between them. The CDR3 length is 11 residues. Written as DNA, the CDR3 is TGCAGTGCTAGAGAGGGGATCGGCTACACCTTC. Amino acid sequence: CSAREGIGYTF.

The chain combines TRBV19 with TRBJ1-2; 11 bases are a match to TRBD1. CDR1 is LNHDA and CDR2 is SQIVND in the germline V gene (reference sequence). This CDR3 has 16 amino acids. V shed 5 bases, J shed 3 bases, and the junction held 8 bases outside the gene matches. The CDR3 nucleotides read TGTGCCAGTAGTCTCCGGACAGGGGGCAGCTACTATGGCTACACCTTC. Protein: CASSLRTGGSYYGYTF.

The V and J genes are TRBV19 and TRBJ1-6, with D uncertain. Germline V gives CDR1 LNHDA, CDR2 SQIVND (reference sequence). The CDR3 runs 13 residues. Trimming stripped 7 bases from V and 7 bases from J, with 11 bases between. The CDR3 DNA is TGTGCCAGTAATGGGCAGACCAATTCACCCCTCCACTTT. It yields the protein CASNGQTNSPLHF.

V gene TRBV2 combines with J gene TRBJ2-3; TRBD2 matches 9 bases. The CDR3 has 15 amino acids. V dropped 5 bases and J dropped 4; count of bases not matched to a gene: 7. Germline V gene sequence: CDR1 SNHLY, CDR2 FYNNEI. CDR3: CASSSSGGGPDTQYF. The CDR3 DNA reads as TGTGCCAGCAGTAGTAGCGGGGGCGGGCCAGATACGCAGTATTTT.

This clone came up a few times. The chain links TRBV7-9 to TRBJ1-6; D remains unclear. V lost 1 base, J lost 10 bases, and 8 bases lay in between. This CDR3 is 13 amino acids long. Looked up from germline, CDR1 is SEHNR and CDR2 is FQNEAQ (reference sequence). DNA of the CDR3: TGTGCCAGCAGCTTAGAAGGGAGGTCACCCCTCCACTTT. Its translation is CASSLEGRSPLHF.

The V and J genes are TRBV6-5 and TRBJ2-7; D not certain. CDR3 size: 16 residues. The V end was cut by 1 base, the J end by 4 bases, with 17 bases between. CDR1 and CDR2 (germline): MNHEY, SVGAGI. CDR3 sequence reads: CASSYYTGSGDYEQYF. For the CDR3, the DNA is TGTGCCAGCAGTTACTATACTGGATCCGGCGATTACGAGCAGTACTTC.

The V call is TRBV7-9, the J call TRBJ1-1; D might be TRBD1 (6 bases). V was pared by 5 bases and J by 2 bases, with 12 bases between. The CDR3 loop spans 14 amino acids. Germline loops: CDR1 SEHNR, CDR2 FQNEAQ (reference sequence). In DNA form, the CDR3 reads TGTGCCAGCAGCGGAGCCAGGGGAAACACTGAAGCTTTCTTT. Translating gives CASSGARGNTEAFF.

This chain connects TRBV7-2 to TRBJ2-7, with D perhaps being TRBD1 or TRBD2 (5 bases each). Looked up from germline, CDR1 is SGHTA and CDR2 is FQGNSA. The CDR3 is 14 amino acids. Trimming removed 1 base at V and 0 bases at J, with 7 bases between. The CDR3, as DNA: TGTGCCAGCAGCTTAGTGGGACGCTCCTACGAGCAGTACTTC. The encoded protein is CASSLVGRSYEQYF.

The chain is built from TRBV7-9 and TRBJ1-3; D call uncertain. V lost 4 bases and J lost 0, with 13 bases in between. The CDR3 consists of 16 residues. Germline V CDR1 and CDR2: SEHNR, FQNEAQ (reference sequence). The CDR3 nucleotides are TGTGCCAGCAGCTCCGCCGGTCGGGTCTCTGGAAACACCATATATTTT. It yields the protein CASSSAGRVSGNTIYF.

The genes are TRBV28 and TRBJ2-7, with 10 nucleotides matching TRBD1. Germline loops: CDR1 MDHEN, CDR2 SYDVKM. The CDR3 is made up of 15 amino acids. J gave up 2 bases and V 1 base, and 2 bases lay outside the gene matches. The CDR3 loop reads CASSLSTGGTYEQYF. The CDR3 nucleotides are TGTGCCAGCAGTTTATCGACAGGGGGCACCTACGAGCAGTACTTC. The variable domain in full, with the rest retrieved from reference TRBV28 and TRBJ2-7, is DVKVTQSSRYLVKRTGEKVFLECVQDMDHENMFWYRQDPGLGLRLIYFSYDVKMKEKGDIPEGYSVSREKKERFSLILESASTNQTSMYLCASSLSTGGTYEQYFGPGTRLTVT.

The CDR3 sequence is CASSQLAGASTGELFF. The CDR3 DNA follows: TGTGCCAGCTCACAACTAGCGGGGGCGTCCACCGGGGAGCTGTTTTTT. V is TRBV18 and J is TRBJ2-2, with TRBD2 matching 11 bases. Germline CDR1 and CDR2: KGHSH and LQKENI. The CDR3 loop spans 16 amino acids. The V and J ends lost 4 bases and 4 bases, in that order; junction bases with no gene match: 5. Looking up the rest from reference TRBV18 and TRBJ2-2 gives the full variable domain: NAGVMQNPRHLVRRRGQEARLRCSPMKGHSHVYWYRQLPEEGLKFMVYLQKENIIDESGMPKERFSAEFPKEGPSILRIQQVVRGDSAAYFCASSQLAGASTGELFFGEGSRLTVL.

V is TRBV27 and J is TRBJ1-2; 9 bases line up with TRBD1. The V gene's germline CDR1 is MNHEY and CDR2 SMNVEV (reference sequence). V gave up 5 bases and J gave up 7 bases; unmatched junction bases: 8. The CDR3 length is 14 residues. Here the CDR3 DNA reads TGTGCCAGCAGTCCCGGGACAGGGAGAAGTGGCTACACCTTC. Its translation: CASSPGTGRSGYTF.

The chain couples TRBV18 to TRBJ2-5; weak D call: TRBD1 (6 bases). CDR3 size: 13 residues. Germline assignment: CDR1 KGHSH and CDR2 LQKENI. V lost 3 bases and J lost 3, with 8 bases in between. As DNA, the CDR3 is TGTGCCAGCTCACCTCAGGGGAAAGAGACCCAGTACTTC. Translating gives CASSPQGKETQYF.

The chain links TRBV9 to TRBJ2-3; 7 positions match TRBD1. This CDR3 spans 15 amino acids. Germline assignment: CDR1 SGDLS and CDR2 YYNGEE. V was pared by 0 bases and J by 1 base, with 2 bases of the junction left unmatched. CDR3 coding DNA: TGTGCCAGCAGCGTAGCGCAGGGGGGCACAGATACGCAGTATTTT. This encodes CASSVAQGGTDTQYF. The complete variable domain, with remaining parts taken from reference TRBV9 and TRBJ2-3, reads DSGVTQTPKHLITATGQRVTLRCSPRSGDLSVYWYQQSLDQGLQFLIQYYNGEERAKGNILERFSAQQFPDLHSELNLSSLELGDSALYFCASSVAQGGTDTQYFGPGTRLTVL.

The chain has TRBV2 and TRBJ2-7; D is uncertain. Germline V gives CDR1 SNHLY, CDR2 FYNNEI. There are 13 residues in the CDR3. Trimming took off 7 bases at V and 3 bases at J, with 13 bases between the two ends. The CDR3 sequence is CASTGRRIYEQYF. CDR3 DNA: TGTGCCAGCACAGGACGGCGCATCTACGAGCAGTACTTC.

The chain links TRBV5-5 to TRBJ2-7, with TRBD2 matching 11 bases. V lost 1 base, J lost 2 bases, and 5 bases stayed unmatched. The CDR3 contains 16 residues. The germline gives CDR1 SGHKS, CDR2 YYEKEE (reference sequence). The CDR3 DNA reads TGTGCCAGCAGCTTGTTTAGCGGGAGGGCCGCCTACGAGCAGTACTTC. Translation gives CASSLFSGRAAYEQYF.

The chain joins TRBV5-1 to TRBJ1-6, with 7 bases fitting TRBD1. This CDR3 comprises 16 residues. CDR1 is SGHRS, CDR2 YFSETQ, per germline. The ends lost 4 bases at V and 4 bases at J; junction bases unmatched: 8. CDR3 nucleotides: TGCGCCAGCAGCAGCCGGGACAGCCTTTATAATTCACCCCTCCACTTT. Its translation: CASSSRDSLYNSPLHF.

The chain has TRBV13 and TRBJ2-7; 8 bases map to TRBD1. The CDR3 consists of 13 residues. Germline V gene data show CDR1 as PRHDT and CDR2 as FYEKMQ (reference sequence). Germline trimming cut 7 bases from V and 3 bases from J; bases unmatched to any gene: 5. DNA of the CDR3: TGTGCCAGCACCGGGACAGGAGTCTACGAGCAGTACTTC. The encoded protein is CASTGTGVYEQYF.